The rows below give T cell receptor beta chains drawn from one sample of a study of cytomegalovirus exposure and HLA in healthy donors. Produced via immunoSEQ multiplex PCR; TCRdb's table is partial and in-frame only. The table has some 130,000 clones, 84% seen once; the top ten hold over 1.1%. What was sequenced was PBMCs. The receptors stem from a woman aged 25 to 39 in good health and CMV-seronegative. Each CDR3 is given with its conserved first and last residue. The D gene is left open where the match is weak. Size values are once, few and many counts, or a class for expanded clones, and some rows have none.

d_call	j_call	v_call	clone_size	cdr3_aa	cdr3_nt
TRBD1	TRBJ1-5	TRBV7-8	NA	CASSRGTGGRNQPQHF	TGTGCCAGCAGCCGCGGGACAGGGGGACGCAATCAGCCCCAGCATTTT
NA	TRBJ2-5	TRBV19	NA	CASSHGGTGNFAQETQYF	TGTGCCAGTAGCCATGGGGGCACAGGGAACTTCGCCCAAGAGACCCAGTACTTC
NA	TRBJ2-2	TRBV7-2	NA	CASSLGRGTGELFF	TGTGCCAGCAGCTTAGGGCGGGGTACCGGGGAGCTGTTTTTT
NA	TRBJ2-7	TRBV5-1	NA	CASSWRGDYEQYF	TGCGCCAGCAGCTGGAGGGGCGACTACGAGCAGTACTTC
TRBD2	TRBJ2-2	TRBV5-1	NA	CASSSGGANTGELFF	TGCGCCAGCAGCTCGGGAGGGGCGAACACCGGGGAGCTGTTTTTT
NA	TRBJ1-1	TRBV10-3	NA	CAINTGTWDTEAFF	TGTGCCATCAATACCGGGACATGGGACACTGAAGCTTTCTTT
NA	TRBJ1-5	TRBV28	NA	CASSLDTGSNQPQHF	TGTGCCAGCAGTCTAGATACGGGGAGCAATCAGCCCCAGCATTTT
TRBD1	TRBJ2-7	TRBV23-1	NA	CASSRTGARDEQYF	TGCGCCAGCAGTCGTACAGGGGCGAGAGACGAGCAGTACTTC
TRBD1	TRBJ1-2	TRBV30	NA	CASGTGYGYTF	TGTGCCTCCGGGACAGGCTATGGCTACACCTTC
NA	TRBJ1-6	TRBV9	NA	CASSADSNSPLHF	TGTGCCAGCAGCGCGGACAGTAATTCACCCCTCCACTTT
NA	TRBJ1-3	TRBV25-1	NA	CASSEFYVRGGNTIYF	TGTGCCAGCAGTGAATTCTATGTCCGGGGTGGAAACACCATATATTTT
NA	TRBJ2-1	TRBV29-1	NA	CSVDGGTAFYNEQFF	TGCAGCGTCGATGGGGGGACAGCCTTCTACAATGAGCAGTTCTTC
TRBD2	TRBJ2-1	TRBV9	NA	CASSAGLGSYNEQFF	TGTGCCAGCAGCGCGGGACTAGGCTCCTACAATGAGCAGTTCTTC
NA	TRBJ2-2	TRBV18	many	CASSPTNINLNTGELFF	TGTGCCAGCTCACCAACTAACATCAACTTGAACACCGGGGAGCTGTTTTTT
NA	TRBJ1-6	TRBV19	NA	CASNGQTNSPLHF	TGTGCCAGTAATGGACAGACCAATTCACCCCTCCACTTT
NA	TRBJ1-1	TRBV7-2	NA	CASRQGLNTEAFF	TGTGCCAGCAGGCAGGGATTGAACACTGAAGCTTTCTTT
TRBD1	TRBJ2-3	TRBV19	NA	CASSRDRGQPDTQYF	TGTGCCAGTAGTAGGGACAGGGGGCAGCCAGATACGCAGTATTTT
NA	TRBJ1-5	TRBV19	few	CASREVIGNQPQHF	TGTGCCAGTAGAGAGGTAATTGGCAATCAGCCCCAGCATTTT
TRBD1	TRBJ1-6	TRBV2	few	CASNEGTGRSPLHF	TGTGCCAGCAATGAGGGGACAGGGAGGTCACCCCTCCACTTT
TRBD2	TRBJ2-1	TRBV9	once	CASSPASGGHYNEQFF	TGTGCCAGCAGCCCGGCTAGCGGGGGCCACTACAATGAGCAGTTCTTC
NA	TRBJ1-5	TRBV21-1	NA	CASSTGQVWHF	TGTGCCAGCAGCACTGGACAAGTTTGGCATTTT
NA	TRBJ1-2	TRBV7-2	many	CASSLQGYGYTF	TGTGCCAGCAGCTTACAGGGCTATGGCTACACCTTC
NA	TRBJ1-3	TRBV10-3	NA	CAIRPNGLSGNTIYF	TGTGCCATCAGGCCAAACGGACTCTCTGGAAACACCATATATTTT
TRBD1	TRBJ2-3	TRBV4-3	NA	CASSQDRDRGTDTQYF	TGCGCCAGCAGCCAAGATCGAGACAGGGGAACAGATACGCAGTATTTT
NA	TRBJ2-7	TRBV5-4	NA	CASSTEPGRGTYEQYF	TGTGCCAGCAGCACTGAGCCGGGTCGCGGGACCTACGAGCAGTACTTC
TRBD2	TRBJ2-1	TRBV5-4	NA	CASSLGAGGSYNEQFF	TGTGCCAGCAGCTTGGGGGCGGGGGGGTCATACAATGAGCAGTTCTTC
TRBD1	TRBJ1-1	TRBV18	NA	CASSQTGGRTEAFF	TGTGCCAGCTCACAAACAGGGGGTAGGACTGAAGCTTTCTTT
TRBD1	TRBJ2-7	TRBV2	once	CASRRQGDSYEQYF	TGTGCCAGCAGGAGACAGGGGGATTCCTACGAGCAGTACTTC
NA	TRBJ1-4	TRBV5-4	NA	CASSLEGQGNEKLFF	TGTGCCAGCAGCTTGGAAGGGCAGGGGAATGAAAAACTGTTTTTT
NA	TRBJ1-1	TRBV21-1	NA	CASSKVWGPRDEAFF	TGTGCCAGCAGCAAAGTGTGGGGGCCACGGGACGAAGCTTTCTTT
NA	TRBJ2-7	TRBV5-1	NA	CASSLAGSRSYEQYF	TGCGCCAGCAGCTTGGCAGGGTCTCGGTCCTACGAGCAGTACTTC
TRBD1	TRBJ2-4	TRBV15	NA	CATSRTLPGQELAKNIQYF	TGTGCCACCAGCAGGACTCTCCCCGGACAGGAACTAGCCAAAAACATTCAGTACTTC
TRBD1	TRBJ1-1	TRBV7-9	NA	CASSLDRGHDEAFF	TGTGCCAGCAGCTTAGACAGGGGGCATGATGAAGCTTTCTTT
TRBD1	TRBJ1-3	TRBV4-1	once	CASSERQGLSGNTIYF	TGCGCCAGCAGCGAACGACAGGGCCTCTCTGGAAACACCATATATTTT
TRBD1	TRBJ1-1	TRBV2	many	CASSVQGLGQGEAFF	TGTGCCAGCAGTGTTCAGGGACTGGGACAGGGTGAAGCTTTCTTT
NA	TRBJ2-3	TRBV2	NA	CASIPQNTDTQYF	TGTGCCAGCATCCCGCAGAACACAGATACGCAGTATTTT
NA	TRBJ1-6	TRBV30	NA	CAWSDKNFTPLHF	TGTGCCTGGAGTGATAAGAACTTTACACCCCTCCACTTT
TRBD1	TRBJ1-1	TRBV5-1	few	CASSFLSRQGGTEAFF	TGCGCCAGCAGCTTTCTTAGCAGACAGGGAGGCACTGAAGCTTTCTTT
NA	TRBJ1-1	TRBV16	NA	CASSPQGNTEAFF	TGTGCCAGCAGCCCCCAGGGAAACACTGAAGCTTTCTTT
NA	TRBJ2-3	TRBV6-5	NA	CASSYDPGNTQYF	TGTGCCAGCAGTTACGATCCAGGGAATACGCAGTATTTT
NA	TRBJ2-3	TRBV6-1	NA	CASSGFSTDTQYF	TGTGCCAGCAGCGGTTTTTCCACAGATACGCAGTATTTT
NA	TRBJ2-7	TRBV5-8	NA	CASNWWTANPYEQYF	TGTGCCAGCAATTGGTGGACAGCCAACCCCTACGAGCAGTACTTC
TRBD1	TRBJ1-1	TRBV7-9	NA	CASRRWTGSGSTEAFF	TGTGCCAGCAGACGGTGGACAGGGTCGGGGTCCACTGAAGCTTTCTTT
TRBD1	TRBJ2-7	TRBV18	NA	CASSLGQGISYEQYF	TGTGCCAGCTCACTCGGACAGGGTATATCCTACGAGCAGTACTTC
TRBD2	TRBJ2-3	TRBV2	NA	CASILERGGQADTQYF	TGTGCCAGCATTCTAGAGCGGGGGGGCCAGGCAGATACGCAGTATTTT
NA	TRBJ2-3	TRBV25-1	once	CASSPGGPADTQYF	TGTGCCAGCAGCCCGGGGGGCCCCGCAGATACGCAGTATTTT
TRBD1	TRBJ1-1	TRBV7-2	NA	CASSRGHRRGFTEAFF	TGTGCCAGCAGCCGCGGCCATCGCAGGGGGTTCACTGAAGCTTTCTTT
NA	TRBJ2-7	TRBV27	NA	CASGRGSSYEQYF	TGTGCCAGCGGGAGAGGCAGCTCCTACGAGCAGTACTTC
NA	TRBJ1-2	TRBV4-2	NA	CASSQAGANFGYTF	TGTGCCAGCAGCCAAGCAGGGGCCAATTTTGGCTACACCTTC
NA	TRBJ1-2	TRBV7-3	NA	CASSGRDAQGYTF	TGTGCCAGCAGCGGCCGGGACGCTCAGGGGTACACCTTC
TRBD1	TRBJ2-5	TRBV9	few	CASSVDRGLETQYF	TGTGCCAGCAGCGTGGACAGGGGGCTTGAGACCCAGTACTTC